This T cell receptor beta chain was found in a study of cytomegalovirus exposure and HLA in healthy donors. General study findings and limits: Most likely, a cluster of highly shared sequence variants arose as a sequencing artifact. Apparent HLA restriction characterized most CMV-associated TCR beta chains in a later analysis. A later analysis showed TCR association rates differing by HLA locus, peaking at DRB1 and lowest at HLA-C.

This CDR3 has 13 amino acids. Germline V gene data show CDR1 as LNHDA and CDR2 as SQIVND (reference sequence). V lost 4 bases and J 0 bases, leaving 7 bases between the germline ends. Use of 60 Vbeta and 13 Jbeta primers characterized the PCR. Produced via immunoSEQ multiplex PCR; TCRdb's table is partial and in-frame only. The sample includes some 110,000 clones, approximately 58% of them seen just once. In the case of this clone: Its antigen is not identified.

The sequence was obtained from a woman aged 25 to 39 in good health and CMV-seronegative. V and J are TRBV19 and TRBJ2-7; a possible D gene is TRBD1 (6 bases). Material: PBMCs. The CDR3, as DNA: TGTGCCAGTAGTAGACAGGACTCCTACGAGCAGTACTTC. This encodes CASSRQDSYEQYF.